This T cell receptor (beta chain) was retrieved from a study of radiation and T cells in renal cell carcinoma. V was trimmed by 3 bases and J by 1 base, leaving 8 bases between them. CDR3 length: 15 residues. Germline V CDR1 and CDR2: SGHRS, YFSETQ. TCRdb's table, derived via immunoSEQ multiplex PCR, lists solely in-frame clones and lacks some. The data show 110,000 to 150,000 clones, approximately 90% seen once. Study-wide results and caveats: Without pretreatment biopsies, baseline tumor clonotype presence was undetermined.

This sample's time point: baseline pretreatment blood. Stated treatment: 15 Gy SBRT to primary tumor, nephrectomy 4 weeks later. Serial blood draws occurred at baseline and 2 and 4 weeks post-SBRT. Clear cell pathology was present in this patient's renal cell carcinoma. This clone was recorded once. Its antigen is undetermined. Sequenced material: blood, taken from a patient whose treatment included radiotherapy and nephrectomy. The gene calls are TRBV5-1 and TRBJ2-6; D possibly corresponds to TRBD2 (5 bases). The receptor was derived from a woman aged 50 to 60 with renal cell carcinoma. The CDR3 nucleotides read TGCGCCAGCAGCTCCCGGGGTTCTGGGGCCAACGTCCTGACTTTC. It specifies CASSSRGSGANVLTF.